This is a list of T cell receptor beta chains from one sample in a study of PD-1 blockade in classical Hodgkin lymphoma. Repertoires were generated with immunoSEQ multiplex PCR, while TCRdb's copy carries only in-frame clones and drops some. Of about 23,000 clones listed, roughly two thirds were seen once; the top ten hold about a sixth. Specimen: peripheral blood mononuclear cells (PBMCs), collected at baseline. Receptors were obtained from a human donor with classical Hodgkin lymphoma. Each CDR3 is given with its conserved first and last residue. A D gene is named only where the DNA matches it firmly. Clone size is stated in some rows and not others, as once, few, many or a class when expanded.

TRBJ2-5 TRBV28 few . CASSLGMGARETQYF TGTGCCAGCAGTTTAGGGATGGGGGCGCGGGAGACCCAGTACTTC
TRBJ2-1 TRBV7-6 . . CASSLVTSSYNEQFF TGTGCCAGCAGCTTAGTGACCTCCTCCTACAATGAGCAGTTCTTC
TRBJ2-5 TRBV7-9 . . CASSLPLGTQETQYF TGTGCCAGCAGCTTGCCCCTGGGGACCCAAGAGACCCAGTACTTC
TRBJ1-5 TRBV19 . . CASSLLGGIQPQHF TGTGCCAGTAGCCTCCTGGGGGGGATTCAGCCCCAGCATTTT
TRBJ2-2 TRBV6-5 . TRBD1 CASSYEEGQVSGELFF TGTGCCAGCAGTTACGAGGAGGGACAGGTTTCCGGGGAGCTGTTTTTT
TRBJ1-2 TRBV28 . . CASSVHFSNYGYTF TGTGCCAGCAGTGTTCACTTTTCTAACTATGGCTACACCTTC
TRBJ1-5 TRBV9 . TRBD1 CASSPGGEGQPQHF TGTGCCAGCAGCCCAGGGGGGGAGGGTCAGCCCCAGCATTTT
TRBJ2-3 TRBV5-1 once . CASSFGGMSDTQYF TGCGCCAGCAGCTTTGGGGGGATGTCAGATACGCAGTATTTT
TRBJ2-3 TRBV7-9 once . CASSSPDSRTDTQYF TGTGCCAGCAGCTCCCCGGACAGTCGCACAGATACGCAGTATTTT
TRBJ2-4 TRBV19 . TRBD1 CASSSPGGVNIQYF TGTGCCAGTAGTTCCCCAGGGGGTGTAAACATTCAGTACTTC
TRBJ1-1 TRBV4-1 . TRBD1 CASSPGDRSNTEAFF TGCGCCAGCAGCCCCGGGGACAGGTCGAACACTGAAGCTTTCTTT
TRBJ1-3 TRBV6-1 . . CASSEGNTIYF TGTGCCAGCAGTGAGGGAAACACCATATATTTT
TRBJ1-2 TRBV25-1 . . CASTSTGVKGGYTF TGTGCCAGCACTTCAACGGGGGTGAAGGGTGGCTACACCTTC
TRBJ2-2 TRBV5-1 . TRBD2 CASSLTTSGGASGELFF TGCGCCAGCAGCTTGACTACTAGCGGGGGGGCCTCCGGGGAGCTGTTTTTT
TRBJ2-5 TRBV5-1 few TRBD2 CASSLEGGGAFETQYF TGCGCCAGCAGCTTGGAGGGCGGGGGGGCCTTCGAGACCCAGTACTTC
TRBJ1-5 TRBV7-9 . . CASSLGGYSNQPQHF TGTGCCAGCAGCTTAGGAGGCTATAGCAATCAGCCCCAGCATTTT
TRBJ2-2 TRBV5-5 . TRBD1 CASSFGTGLAGELFF TGTGCCAGCAGCTTCGGGACAGGGCTTGCCGGGGAGCTGTTTTTT
TRBJ2-5 TRBV7-9 . . CASSFQGWETQYF TGTGCCAGCAGCTTTCAGGGTTGGGAGACCCAGTACTTC
TRBJ2-6 TRBV19 few . CASSIRTGGANVLTF TGTGCCAGTAGTATCAGGACCGGTGGGGCCAACGTCCTGACTTTC
TRBJ1-6 TRBV30 . . CAWSANSPLHF TGTGCCTGGAGTGCGAATTCACCCCTCCACTTT
TRBJ2-2 TRBV6-5 . . CASRRDTSTGELFF TGTGCCAGCAGACGGGACACTAGCACCGGGGAGCTGTTTTTT
TRBJ2-2 TRBV4-3 . . CASSQDYGAGELFF TGCGCCAGCAGCCAAGATTACGGGGCGGGGGAGCTGTTTTTT
TRBJ2-5 TRBV7-7 . . CASSLAVNRAETQYF TGTGCTAGCAGCTTAGCTGTCAACAGGGCAGAGACCCAGTACTTC
TRBJ2-7 TRBV29-1 medium-sized . CSVVGRHEQYF TGCAGCGTCGTGGGACGGCACGAGCAGTACTTC
TRBJ2-3 TRBV20-1 . . CSAGNIDTQYF TGCAGTGCTGGGAATATAGATACGCAGTATTTT
TRBJ1-1 TRBV2 . . CASSVWVGNTEAFF TGTGCCAGCAGTGTATGGGTCGGGAACACTGAAGCTTTCTTT
TRBJ2-1 TRBV7-2 . . CASSLQGFPYNEQFF TGTGCCAGCAGCTTACAGGGGTTCCCCTACAATGAGCAGTTCTTC
TRBJ1-5 TRBV6-1 . TRBD1 CASSPSGTGNQPQHF TGTGCCAGCAGTCCCTCCGGGACAGGGAACCAGCCCCAGCATTTT
TRBJ2-7 TRBV19 . . CASSPSLVLYEQYF TGTGCCAGTAGTCCCAGCCTCGTCCTCTACGAGCAGTACTTC
TRBJ2-7 TRBV30 . TRBD1 CAWSLRDRVSYEQYF TGTGCCTGGAGTCTGCGAGACAGGGTCTCCTACGAGCAGTACTTC
TRBJ1-1 TRBV2 few . CASSRGATGTEAFF TGTGCCAGCTCCAGGGGTGCGACCGGCACTGAAGCTTTCTTT